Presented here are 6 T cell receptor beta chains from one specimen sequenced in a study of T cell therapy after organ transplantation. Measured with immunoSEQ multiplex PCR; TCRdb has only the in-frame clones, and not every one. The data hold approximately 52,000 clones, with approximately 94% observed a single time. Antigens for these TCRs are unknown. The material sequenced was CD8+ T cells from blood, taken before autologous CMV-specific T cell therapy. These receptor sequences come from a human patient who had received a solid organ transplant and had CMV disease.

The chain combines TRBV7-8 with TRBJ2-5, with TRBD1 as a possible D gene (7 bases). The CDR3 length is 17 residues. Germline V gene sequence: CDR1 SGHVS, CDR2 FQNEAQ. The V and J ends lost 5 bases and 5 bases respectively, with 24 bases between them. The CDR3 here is CASSDGPQGGVGETQYF. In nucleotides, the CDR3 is TGTGCCAGCAGCGACGGTCCCCAGGGGGGAGTCGGGGAGACCCAGTACTTC.

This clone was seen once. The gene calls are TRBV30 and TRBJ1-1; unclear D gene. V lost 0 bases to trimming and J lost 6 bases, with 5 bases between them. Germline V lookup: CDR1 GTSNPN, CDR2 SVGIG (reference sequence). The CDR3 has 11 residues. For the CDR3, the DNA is TGTGCCTGGAGTGTTGGGCCTGAAGCTTTCTTT. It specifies CAWSVGPEAFF.

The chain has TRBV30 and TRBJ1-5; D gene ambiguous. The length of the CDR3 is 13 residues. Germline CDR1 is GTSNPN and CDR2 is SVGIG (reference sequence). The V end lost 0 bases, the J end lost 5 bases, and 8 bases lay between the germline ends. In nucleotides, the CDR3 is TGTGCCTGGAGTGTAATGGGCGATCAGCCCCAGCATTTT. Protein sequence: CAWSVMGDQPQHF.

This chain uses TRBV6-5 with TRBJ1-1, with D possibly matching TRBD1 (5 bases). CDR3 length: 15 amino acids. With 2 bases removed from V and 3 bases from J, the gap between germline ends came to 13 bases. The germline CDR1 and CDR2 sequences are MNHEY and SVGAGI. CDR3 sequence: CASSYSGMGDTEAFF. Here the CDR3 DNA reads TGTGCCAGCAGTTACAGTGGGATGGGGGACACTGAAGCTTTCTTT.

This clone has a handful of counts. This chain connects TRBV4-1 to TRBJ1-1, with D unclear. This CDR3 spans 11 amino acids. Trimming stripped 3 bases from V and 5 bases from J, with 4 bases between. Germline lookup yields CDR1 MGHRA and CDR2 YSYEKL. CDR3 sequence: CASSHSTEAFF. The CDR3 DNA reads TGCGCCAGCAGCCATTCGACTGAAGCTTTCTTT.

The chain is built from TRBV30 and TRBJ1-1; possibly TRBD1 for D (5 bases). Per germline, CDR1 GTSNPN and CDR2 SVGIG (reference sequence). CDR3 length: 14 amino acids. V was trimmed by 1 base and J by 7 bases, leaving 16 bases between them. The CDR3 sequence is CAWSGGQPNDEAFF. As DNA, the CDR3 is TGTGCCTGGAGTGGAGGACAACCAAATGATGAAGCTTTCTTT.